The 15 T cell receptor beta chains presented below share a single source sample, sequenced in a study of post-analysis software for immune sequencing data. Study observations and caveats: When patients were compared with controls, roughly five TRBV segments were more frequent, TRBV5-6, TRBV5-1 and TRBV20-1 among them.

Unique molecular identifiers were carried by the TCR beta cDNA libraries. TCRdb called the PCR reads again in MiXCR, with one record for every CDR3 protein. The sample consists of 550,000 to 700,000 distinct CDR3 sequences, around 47% of them appearing once. These receptors' targets are unknown. The specimen was blood. The receptors originated from a girl aged 10-17 years with multiple sclerosis.

The chain links TRBV24-1 to TRBJ2-3; D not certain. This CDR3 has 16 amino acids. Trimming left V 2 bases short and J 4 bases short, with 15 bases between. Germline V gene lookup returns CDR1 KGHDR and CDR2 SFDVKD. The CDR3 DNA is TGTGCCACCAGTGATTCGCTCGGGTGGCAACCAGATACGCAGTATTTT. Its translation is CATSDSLGWQPDTQYF.

This chain links TRBV4-1 with TRBJ2-7, with 9 bases fitting TRBD2. Germline-derived CDR1 and CDR2 are MGHRA and YSYEKL. CDR3 length: 15 residues. The junction had 8 bases not matched to a gene; V was cut back by 4 bases and J by 4 bases. The CDR3 sequence is CASSPRRGGDYEQYF. CDR3 bases: TGCGCCAGCAGCCCCCGGCGGGGGGGGGATTACGAGCAGTACTTC.

This clonotype was detected a few times. The V call is TRBV12-3 or TRBV12-4, the J call TRBJ1-2; no firm D call. Between the trimmed V and J ends, which lost 6 bases and 8 bases, there was a span of 16 bases. The CDR3 is 13 residues long. The CDR3 is CASSLHQVTGYTF. The CDR3 DNA follows: TGTGCCAGCAGCTTGCACCAGGTGACGGGCTACACCTTC.

This clonotype occurred once. The chain has TRBV15 and TRBJ1-1, with D uncertain. Germline-derived CDR1 and CDR2 are LNHNV and YYDKDF (reference sequence). The ends were cut back, 8 bases at V and 1 base at J, with 20 bases in the middle. This CDR3 has 16 amino acids. The CDR3 is CATSIIPLKWNTEAFF. The CDR3 region has the DNA TGTGCCACCTCTATCATCCCTCTAAAATGGAACACTGAAGCTTTCTTT.

The chain is built from TRBV13 and TRBJ1-2, with 10 bases that match TRBD1. This CDR3 contains 15 residues. Per germline, CDR1 PRHDT and CDR2 FYEKMQ (reference sequence). With 5 bases clipped from V and 4 bases from J, the junction kept 7 bases outside the gene matches. The CDR3 spells CASSLRTGGIYGYTF. For the CDR3, the DNA is TGTGCCAGCAGCCTCCGGACAGGGGGGATCTATGGCTACACCTTC.

J is TRBJ1-2 and V is TRBV9; D gene uncertain. The ends were cut back, 0 bases at V and 3 bases at J, with 12 bases in the middle. Germline CDR1 and CDR2: SGDLS and YYNGEE. The CDR3 consists of 15 residues. Written as DNA, the CDR3 is TGTGCCAGCAGCGTAGGTCACCCGAACGACTATGGCTACACCTTC. It translates to CASSVGHPNDYGYTF. Full variable domain (outside the CDR3, taken from reference TRBV9 and TRBJ1-2): DSGVTQTPKHLITATGQRVTLRCSPRSGDLSVYWYQQSLDQGLQFLIQYYNGEERAKGNILERFSAQQFPDLHSELNLSSLELGDSALYFCASSVGHPNDYGYTFGSGTRLTVV.

The table lists this clonotype with a few counts. V is TRBV10-2 and J is TRBJ2-5; D perhaps matches TRBD2 (6 bases). The CDR3 loop spans 13 amino acids. V dropped 5 bases and J dropped 11 bases, with 18 bases sitting between them. Per the germline V gene, CDR1 is WSHSY and CDR2 is SAAADI. CDR3 amino acids: CASSFTDGREQYF. The CDR3, as DNA: TGCGCCAGCAGTTTCACGGACGGGAGAGAGCAGTACTTC.

The rearrangement uses TRBV3-1 and TRBJ1-1, with a tentative D call TRBD1 (5 bases). Between the trimmed V and J ends, which lost 0 bases and 6 bases, there was a span of 11 bases. CDR3 length equals 14 residues. Germline CDR1 reads LGHDT; CDR2 reads YNNKEL (reference sequence). The DNA for the CDR3 is TGTGCCAGCAGCCAAGAGGAGGGGATCGCTGAAGCTTTCTTT. This encodes CASSQEEGIAEAFF.

This chain uses TRBV2 with TRBJ2-3, with 9 positions matching TRBD2. Trimming at V came to 4 bases and at J to 6 bases, leaving 2 bases not matched to a gene. This CDR3 has 13 residues. CDR1 and CDR2 (germline): SNHLY, FYNNEI. CDR3 DNA sequence: TGTGCCAGCAGTGGAGGACTAGCGGATACGCAGTATTTT. Translating it yields CASSGGLADTQYF.

The chain joins TRBV6-5 to TRBJ1-1; D is unclear. Trimming removed 2 bases at V and 0 bases at J, with 10 bases between. The CDR3 has 15 residues. Germline V gene data show CDR1 as MNHEY and CDR2 as SVGAGI. DNA for the CDR3: TGTGCCAGCAGTTACAGTGCAACAGTGAACACTGAAGCTTTCTTT. Residues: CASSYSATVNTEAFF.

The rearrangement uses TRBV7-8 and TRBJ2-2; D is possibly TRBD1 (6 bases). The V end lost 2 bases, the J end lost 10 bases, and 8 bases lay between the germline ends. The CDR3 is 12 amino acids. CDR1 is SGHVS, CDR2 FQNEAQ, per germline. The CDR3 reads CASSLWGLELFF. DNA of the CDR3: TGTGCCAGCAGCTTATGGGGGCTGGAGCTGTTTTTT. The variable domain in full, with the rest retrieved from reference TRBV7-8 and TRBJ2-2, is GAGVSQSPRYKVAKRGQDVALRCDPISGHVSLFWYQQALGQGPEFLTYFQNEAQLDKSGLPSDRFFAERPEGSVSTLKIQRTQQEDSAVYLCASSLWGLELFFGEGSRLTVL.

This clonotype was seen just once. The chain carries TRBV6-2 or TRBV6-3 and TRBJ2-4; 7 bases agree with TRBD2. The V segment lost 2 bases and the J segment 6 bases; nucleotides outside the gene matches: 7. This CDR3 has 15 amino acids. CDR1 and CDR2 (germline): MNHEY, SVGEGT. The CDR3: CASSYERDWGNIQYF. CDR3 DNA: TGTGCCAGCAGTTACGAGCGGGACTGGGGAAACATTCAGTACTTC.

Note on this clonotype: Compared with germline, one end of the junction differs, possibly owing to a read error. V gene TRBV5-1 combines with J gene TRBJ2-3; 8 positions agree with TRBD1. The CDR3 length is 17 residues. CDR1 and CDR2 (germline): SGHRS, YFSETQ. CDR3: CASSLGGTGSPTDTQYF. The CDR3 coding sequence is TGCGCCAGCAGCTTGGGGGGGACAGGATCCCCCACAGATACACAGTATTTT.

In its sample, this clonotype was seen a few times. The chain's CDR3 is CSVRLIMDGNEQFF. The DNA for the CDR3 is TGCAGCGTCAGACTCATTATGGACGGGAATGAGCAGTTCTTC. The chain employs TRBV29-1 and TRBJ2-1, with no clear D. The CDR3 loop spans 14 amino acids. CDR1 and CDR2 from the germline V gene are SQVTM and ANQGSEA. V shed 6 bases and J shed 7 bases, with 19 bases lying between them.

This clonotype was counted a few times. V usage is TRBV10-3 and J usage is TRBJ2-7, with 10 bases fitting TRBD1. Germline V CDR1 and CDR2: ENHRY, SYGVKD. Trimming cost V 6 bases and J 4 bases; bases outside gene matches: 6. This CDR3 has 14 residues. CDR3 in DNA: TGTGCCATCAGCTACCGGGACAGGGGTTACGAGCAGTACTTC. Encoded protein: CAISYRDRGYEQYF.